This TCR beta chain was found in a study of CD4 T cells in relation to SARS-CoV-2 and coronaviruses. The method was immunoSEQ multiplex PCR; TCRdb's version includes in-frame clones alone and lacks a portion of them. The data hold some 16,000 clones, with over 75% observed a single time. With respect to this clone: Antigen specificity is unknown.

Before the COVID-19 pandemic, during about 2011-2019, CD4+ T cells were taken from unexposed donors. CD4+ T cells were isolated from the cells after 10 days of culture. Sequenced: CD4+ T cells from PBMCs, cultured in vitro. The source is a human donor in good health.

CDR3 nucleotides: TGCGCCAGCAGTGAGGGGACTAGCGGAGGCGAGCAGTACTTC. It codes for CASSEGTSGGEQYF. The rearrangement uses TRBV10-1 and TRBJ2-7, with TRBD2 matching over 11 bases. The CDR3 has 14 residues. J gave up 6 bases and V 2 bases, and 3 bases lay outside the gene matches. Germline V gene lookup returns CDR1 WNHNN and CDR2 SYGVQD (reference sequence).